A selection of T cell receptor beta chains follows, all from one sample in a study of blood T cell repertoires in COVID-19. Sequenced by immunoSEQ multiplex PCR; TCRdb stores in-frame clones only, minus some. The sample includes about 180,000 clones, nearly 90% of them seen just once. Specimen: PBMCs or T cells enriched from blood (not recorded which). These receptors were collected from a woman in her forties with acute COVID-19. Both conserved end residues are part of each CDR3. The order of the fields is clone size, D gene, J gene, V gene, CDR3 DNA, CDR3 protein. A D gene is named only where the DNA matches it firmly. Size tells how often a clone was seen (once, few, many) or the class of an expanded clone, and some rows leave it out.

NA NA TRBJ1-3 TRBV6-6 TGTGCCAGCAGGGACACAGGGCGTGCTGGAAACACCATATATTTT CASRDTGRAGNTIYF
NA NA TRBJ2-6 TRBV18 TGTGCCAGCTCACTAGGACAGTCCCCGGGGGCCAACGTCCTGACTTTC CASSLGQSPGANVLTF
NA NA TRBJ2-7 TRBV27 TGTGCCAGCAGTTTAAAGCTCTCCTACGAGCAGTACTTC CASSLKLSYEQYF
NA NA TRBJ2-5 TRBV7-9 TGTGCCAGCAGCTTCAGGGAGACCCAGTACTTC CASSFRETQYF
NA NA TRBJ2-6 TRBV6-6 TGTGCCAGCAGTCCCCGGGACTGGTCCTCCTCTGGGGCCAACGTCCTGACTTTC CASSPRDWSSSGANVLTF
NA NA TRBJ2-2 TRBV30 TGTGCCTGGAGTTTTCCTTCGACAGGCACCGGGGAGCTGTTTTTT CAWSFPSTGTGELFF
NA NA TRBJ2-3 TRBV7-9 TGTGCCAGCAGCTTAGATGGTTCTATTGATACGCAGTATTTT CASSLDGSIDTQYF
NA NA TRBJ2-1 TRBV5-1 TGCGCCAGCAGCTTTCCTAGCAATGAGCAGTTCTTC CASSFPSNEQFF
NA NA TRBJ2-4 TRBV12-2 TGTGCAAGTCGCTTAGAGGCAGGGAGGGGCGTAGCCAAAAACATTCAGTACTTC CASRLEAGRGVAKNIQYF
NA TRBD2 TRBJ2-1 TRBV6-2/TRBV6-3 TGTGCCAGCAGTCGACTAGCGGAGGGTGAGCAGTTCTTC CASSRLAEGEQFF
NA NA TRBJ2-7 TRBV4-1 TGCGCCAGCAGCCAAGGCAGGGGAGTTTACGAGCAGTACTTC CASSQGRGVYEQYF
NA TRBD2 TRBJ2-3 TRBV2 TGTGCCAGCAGCGCAACTAAGACCGGGACTAGGGGCTCGGATACGCAGTATTTT CASSATKTGTRGSDTQYF
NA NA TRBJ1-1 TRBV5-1 TGCGCCAGCAGCTTGACAGGTTACACTGAAGCTTTCTTT CASSLTGYTEAFF
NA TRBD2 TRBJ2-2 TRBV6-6 TGTGCCAGCAGTCCCTTAGCGGGGGGGTACGCGAACACCGGGGAGCTGTTTTTT CASSPLAGGYANTGELFF
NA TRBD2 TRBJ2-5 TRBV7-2 TGTGCCAGCAGCACCCTAGCGGCCCAAGAGACCCAGTACTTC CASSTLAAQETQYF
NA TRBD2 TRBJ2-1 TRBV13 TGTGCCAGCAGCTTAGAAAGTACGGGAGGGGTGTCCTACAATGAGCAGTTCTTC CASSLESTGGVSYNEQFF
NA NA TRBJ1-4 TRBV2 TGTGCCAGCAGCCCAAGACAGGCTTCGAATGAAAAACTGTTTTTT CASSPRQASNEKLFF
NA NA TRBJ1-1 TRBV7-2 TGTGCCAGCAGCTTAGACAGGGACCAGAAGGCTTTCTTT CASSLDRDQKAFF
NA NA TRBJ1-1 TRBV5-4 TGTGCCAGCAGCGTGGGTAGGGAGGCTGAAGCTTTCTTT CASSVGREAEAFF
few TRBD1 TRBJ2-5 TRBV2 TGTGCCAGCAGTGAAGCAAGGGACAGGGGGCGCCGAGAGACCCAGTACTTC CASSEARDRGRRETQYF
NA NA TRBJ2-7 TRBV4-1 TGCGCCAGCAGCCAAGATATAGTGGGGAAGTCCGGGTCCAGGGGCTGCGAGCAGTACTTC CASSQDIVGKSGSRGCEQYF
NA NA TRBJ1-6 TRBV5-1 TGCGCCAGCAGCTTGGGGGCAAATAATTCACCCCTCCACTTT CASSLGANNSPLHF
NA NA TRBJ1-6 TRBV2 TGTGCCAGCAGTGGCACACAGAGCTCCTATAATTCACCCCTCCACTTT CASSGTQSSYNSPLHF
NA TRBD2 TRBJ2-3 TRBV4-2 TGTGCCAGCAGCCAGGGTAGGGACTACTTCACAGATACGCAGTATTTT CASSQGRDYFTDTQYF
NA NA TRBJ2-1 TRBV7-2 TGTGCCAGCAGCTCGGTAGGGGGGGCCTATGAGCAGTTCTTC CASSSVGGAYEQFF
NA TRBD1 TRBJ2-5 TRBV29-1 TGCAGCGTTCTACAGGGGGCAGTTGAGACCCAGTACTTC CSVLQGAVETQYF
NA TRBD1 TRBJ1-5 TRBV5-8 TGTGCCAGCAGTTTTATGACAGGGGCGGGCAATCAGCCCCAGCATTTT CASSFMTGAGNQPQHF
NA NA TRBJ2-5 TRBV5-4 TGTGCCAGTTCCCTAACAGAGAAAAGGACCCAGTACTTC CASSLTEKRTQYF
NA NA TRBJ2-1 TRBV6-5 TGTGCCAGCAGGTATTGGGGCAGCTCCTACAATGAGCAGTTCTTC CASRYWGSSYNEQFF
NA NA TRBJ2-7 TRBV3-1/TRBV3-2 TGTGCCAGCAGCCAAGCGGAGCCGGCAACCTACGAGCAGTACTTC CASSQAEPATYEQYF
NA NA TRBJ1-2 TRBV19 TGTGCCAGTAGTATAGAGCTCGACATTTCCCCAAAGGATGGCTACACCTTC CASSIELDISPKDGYTF
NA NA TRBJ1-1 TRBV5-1 TGCGCCAGCAGCACGACAGAAAACACTGAAGCTTTCTTT CASSTTENTEAFF
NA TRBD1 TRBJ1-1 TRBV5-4 TGTGCCAGCAGCCGACGGACAGGATGGAACACTGAAGCTTTCTTT CASSRRTGWNTEAFF
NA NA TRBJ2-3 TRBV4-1 TGCGCCAGCAGCCCTCTGACACTTTCGGGCACAGATACGCAGTATTTT CASSPLTLSGTDTQYF
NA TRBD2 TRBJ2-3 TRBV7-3 TGTGCCAGCAGCCTTGGACTAGCGTATGGTACAGATACGCAGTATTTT CASSLGLAYGTDTQYF
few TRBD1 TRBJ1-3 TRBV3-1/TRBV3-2 TGTGCCAGCAGCCCTCGAGGGGGCGCGAGGGGAAACACCATATATTTT CASSPRGGARGNTIYF
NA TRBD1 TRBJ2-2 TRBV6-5 TGTGCCAGCAAGACAGGGCTGACCGGGGAGCTGTTTTTT CASKTGLTGELFF
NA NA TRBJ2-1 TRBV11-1 TGTGCCAGCAGCTTGGTATGGGGCCACCCTAATGAGCAGTTCTTC CASSLVWGHPNEQFF
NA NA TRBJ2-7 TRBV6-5 TGTGCCAGCGGCAAGGGGCCCACCTACGAGCAGTACTTC CASGKGPTYEQYF
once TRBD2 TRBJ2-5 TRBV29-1 TGCAGCGCCCCCGGGACTAGCGGGAGTACCCAAGAGACCCAGTACTTC CSAPGTSGSTQETQYF
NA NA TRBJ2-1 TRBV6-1 TGTGCCAGCAGTGAAATCAGGCTAAATGAGCAGTTCTTC CASSEIRLNEQFF
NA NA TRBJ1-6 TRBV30 TGTGCCTGGAGTGATGGGGAGGCACCCCTCCACTTT CAWSDGEAPLHF
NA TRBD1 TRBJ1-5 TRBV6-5 TGTGCCAGCACGGGACAGGTTAGCAATCAGCCCCAGCATTTT CASTGQVSNQPQHF
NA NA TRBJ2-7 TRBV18 TGTGCCAGCTCTTGGCGGCCGGGGGATTTTCTTGGAGAGCAGTACTTC CASSWRPGDFLGEQYF
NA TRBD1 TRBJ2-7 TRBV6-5 TGTGCCAGCAACAAAGCCGGGACAGGGGTTGGCGAGCAGTACTTC CASNKAGTGVGEQYF
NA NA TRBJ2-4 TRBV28 TGTGCCAGCAGGGGACACAGGGTACTAGCCAAAAACATTCAGTACTTC CASRGHRVLAKNIQYF
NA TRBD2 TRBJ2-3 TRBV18 TGTGCCAGCTCACTCGGACTAGCGGGAGTCGGCACAGATACGCAGTATTTT CASSLGLAGVGTDTQYF
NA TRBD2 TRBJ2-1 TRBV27 TGTGCCAGCAGTTTATCGCTAGCGGGGGGGCAGGATGAGCAGTTCTTC CASSLSLAGGQDEQFF
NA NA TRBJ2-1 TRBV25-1 TGTGCCAGCAGTGAAAACCGACGGGGAGGTGAGCAGTTCTTC CASSENRRGGEQFF
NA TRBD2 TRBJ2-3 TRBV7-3 TGTGCCAGCAGCTCGGGACTAGCGGGGGGGCCCCTCACAGATACGCAGTATTTT CASSSGLAGGPLTDTQYF
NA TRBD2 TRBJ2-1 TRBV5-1 TGCGCCAGCAGCTTGGTTACTAGCGGGGGCAATGAGCAGTTCTTC CASSLVTSGGNEQFF
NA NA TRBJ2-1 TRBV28 TGTGCCAGCAGTTTAGTAGGGGCGAAAGATACCATCAATGATGAGCAGTTCTTC CASSLVGAKDTINDEQFF